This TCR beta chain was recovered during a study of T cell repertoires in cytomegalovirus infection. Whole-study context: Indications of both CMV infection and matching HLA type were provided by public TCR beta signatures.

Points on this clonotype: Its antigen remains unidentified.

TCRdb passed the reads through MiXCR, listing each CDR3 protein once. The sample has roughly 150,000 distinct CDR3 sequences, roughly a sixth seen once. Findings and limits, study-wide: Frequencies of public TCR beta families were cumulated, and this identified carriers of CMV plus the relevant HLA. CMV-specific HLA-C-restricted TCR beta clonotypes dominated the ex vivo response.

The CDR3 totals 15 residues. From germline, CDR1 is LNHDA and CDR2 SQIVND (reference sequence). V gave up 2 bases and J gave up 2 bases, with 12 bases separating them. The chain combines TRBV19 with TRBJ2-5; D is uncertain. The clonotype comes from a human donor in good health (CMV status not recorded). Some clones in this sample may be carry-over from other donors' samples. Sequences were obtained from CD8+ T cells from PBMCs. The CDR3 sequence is CASSILGQNQETQYF. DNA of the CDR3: TGTGCCAGTAGTATATTAGGCCAGAATCAAGAGACCCAGTACTTC.